Listed here are 19 T cell receptor beta chains from one sample, sequenced in a study of T-cell reconstitution after alpha-beta-depleted transplantation in children. Unique molecular identifiers were built into the TCRbeta library. MiXCR, run by TCRdb on the PCR reads, gives a single entry per CDR3 protein. Of 200,000 to 250,000 distinct CDR3 sequences in the sample, about a tenth were seen once. The sequencing used PBMCs from the stem cell graft donor, collected from the stem cell graft. All receptors come from a human donor who donated a stem cell graft to a child with acute lymphoblastic leukemia.

The CDR3 DNA reads as TGCAGTGCTTTCCGGGTGGTAGGGAACACAGATACGCAGTATTTT. Translating it yields CSAFRVVGNTDTQYF. The chain uses TRBV20-1 and TRBJ2-3; no reliable D call. The CDR3 is 15 amino acids. Germline V lookup: CDR1 DFQATT, CDR2 SNEGSKA (reference sequence). V lost 5 bases to trimming and J lost 2 bases, with 17 bases between them.

The chain joins TRBV3-1 to TRBJ2-7; D unclear. This CDR3 is 12 amino acids long. V lost 3 bases to trimming and J lost 6 bases, with 9 bases between them. Germline V gives CDR1 LGHDT, CDR2 YNNKEL (reference sequence). The CDR3 loop reads CASSQISREQYF. The CDR3 DNA follows: TGTGCCAGCAGCCAGATAAGCCGCGAGCAGTACTTC.

The J gene is TRBJ2-3, the V gene TRBV11-2, with 11 bases that match TRBD2. From germline, CDR1 is SGHAT and CDR2 FQNNGV. V was clipped by 3 bases and J by 5 bases; unmatched bases: 4. CDR3 size: 15 residues. CDR3 bases: TGTGCCAGCAGCTTTCTAACTAGCGGGGGAGATACGCAGTATTTT. This codes for CASSFLTSGGDTQYF.

The chain recombines TRBV19 with TRBJ1-1; the D is unclear. Germline CDR1 is LNHDA and CDR2 is SQIVND (reference sequence). The length of the CDR3 is 14 residues. Trimming shortened V by 0 bases and J by 4 bases, and 9 bases separated the two germline ends. The CDR3 DNA reads TGTGCCAGTAGTATAGAGGGAGTGGGCACTGAAGCTTTCTTT. Translation: CASSIEGVGTEAFF.

This clonotype was seen more than once but under ten times. The chain couples TRBV20-1 to TRBJ2-7; 7 nucleotides agree with TRBD1. After removal of 2 bases from V and 4 bases from J, the junction contained 5 bases not matched to a gene. The CDR3 length is 13 residues. Germline V CDR1 and CDR2: DFQATT, SNEGSKA (reference sequence). The CDR3 here is CSARYRGNYEQYF. The CDR3 DNA sequence: TGCAGTGCTAGATACAGGGGAAATTACGAGCAGTACTTC.

The chain is built from TRBV20-1 and TRBJ2-1; D unresolved. CDR1 DFQATT and CDR2 SNEGSKA come from the germline V gene (reference sequence). This CDR3 comprises 16 residues. V was clipped by 5 bases and J by 0 bases, with 17 bases between them. The DNA of the CDR3 is TGCAGTGCTCTTCAGACAACTAAAAGCTCCTACAATGAGCAGTTCTTC. Translated, it gives CSALQTTKSSYNEQFF.

This clonotype was observed many times. The J gene is TRBJ2-2, the V gene TRBV5-1; D gene unclear. CDR1 and CDR2 (germline): SGHRS, YFSETQ. The V and J ends lost 0 bases and 4 bases respectively, with 13 bases between them. CDR3 size: 16 residues. The CDR3 region has the DNA TGCGCCAGCAGCTTGGATCGCGGCGTTGGCACCGGGGAGCTGTTTTTT. Amino acids: CASSLDRGVGTGELFF.

The chain carries TRBV3-1 and TRBJ2-3; TRBD2 matches at 7 bases. Germline V lookup: CDR1 LGHDT, CDR2 YNNKEL (reference sequence). The V and J ends lost 4 bases and 4 bases, in that order; junction bases with no gene match: 8. The CDR3 spans 15 residues. The CDR3 DNA follows: TGTGCCAGCAGCCCCCGTAGCGGGTTGGCAGATACGCAGTATTTT. Translating it yields CASSPRSGLADTQYF.

The table lists this clonotype with many counts. The V gene is TRBV7-9, the J gene TRBJ1-1; 7 bases align to TRBD1. Germline-derived CDR1 and CDR2 are SEHNR and FQNEAQ (reference sequence). The junction had 3 bases not matched to a gene; V was cut back by 1 base and J by 1 base. This CDR3 region has 15 residues. Written as DNA, the CDR3 is TGTGCCAGCAGCTTAGAAACAGGGGCGAACACTGAAGCTTTCTTT. This sequence encodes CASSLETGANTEAFF.

This chain uses TRBV2 with TRBJ1-2; the match to TRBD1 covers 9 bases. The V gene end was trimmed by 5 bases and the J gene end by 5 bases; junction bases not matched to a gene: 9. Germline V gene lookup returns CDR1 SNHLY and CDR2 FYNNEI. The CDR3 spans 15 residues. In DNA, the CDR3 is TGTGCCAGCAGTCCTCGGACAGGGGAGTGGTATGGCTACACCTTC. It is translated as CASSPRTGEWYGYTF.

This clonotype occurred many times. The rearrangement links TRBV6-4 to TRBJ2-1; D is ambiguous. Per germline, CDR1 MRHNA and CDR2 SNTAGT. The CDR3 is 14 amino acids. V gave up 7 bases and J gave up 6 bases, with 16 bases separating them. CDR3 protein: CASKVDSRTNEQFF. In DNA, the CDR3 is TGTGCCAGCAAGGTTGATAGTCGGACCAATGAGCAGTTCTTC.

This clonotype was seen a handful of times. J is TRBJ1-1 and V is TRBV27; 7 bases are a match to TRBD1. Losses at the gene ends were 5 bases for V and 4 bases for J; bases not matched to a gene: 13. CDR1 MNHEY and CDR2 SMNVEV come from the germline V gene (reference sequence). The CDR3 has 16 amino acids. The CDR3 bases are TGTGCCAGCAGTCTACTATTCGGGACAGACCCCACTGAAGCTTTCTTT. Protein product: CASSLLFGTDPTEAFF.

The chain combines TRBV5-1 with TRBJ2-3; perhaps TRBD2 as D (5 bases). The germline V gene has CDR1 SGHRS and CDR2 YFSETQ. V was shortened by 0 bases and J by 2 bases, with 10 bases between the two germline ends. The length of the CDR3 is 15 residues. CDR3 amino acids: CASSLAGKFTDTQYF. CDR3 nucleotide sequence: TGCGCCAGCAGCTTGGCCGGGAAGTTCACAGATACGCAGTATTTT.

This clonotype has ten or more counts. The chain is built from TRBV27 and TRBJ1-1; D not resolved. Germline V gene sequence: CDR1 MNHEY, CDR2 SMNVEV (reference sequence). V lost 5 bases and J 6 bases, leaving 10 bases between the germline ends. The CDR3 has 12 amino acids. CDR3 loop: CASSPHGAEAFF. CDR3 nucleotide sequence: TGTGCCAGCAGTCCCCACGGGGCTGAAGCTTTCTTT.

The chain uses TRBV9 and TRBJ2-7; a weak D match, TRBD1 (6 bases). Trimming stripped 0 bases from V and 2 bases from J, with 9 bases between. Germline assignment: CDR1 SGDLS and CDR2 YYNGEE. The CDR3 is 14 residues long. DNA of the CDR3: TGTGCCAGCAGCGTAGGGACAGATCCCTACGAGCAGTACTTC. It translates to CASSVGTDPYEQYF. Full variable domain (remainder filled in from reference TRBV9 and TRBJ2-7): DSGVTQTPKHLITATGQRVTLRCSPRSGDLSVYWYQQSLDQGLQFLIQYYNGEERAKGNILERFSAQQFPDLHSELNLSSLELGDSALYFCASSVGTDPYEQYFGPGTRLTVT.

The gene calls are TRBV12-5 and TRBJ2-5, with 10 bases fitting TRBD2. Trimming removed 6 bases from V and 4 bases from J; junction bases left unmatched: 11. Germline assignment: CDR1 LGHNT and CDR2 FRNRAP. The CDR3 runs 16 residues. Written as DNA, the CDR3 is TGTGCTAGTGGCTCGGGCCCTAGCGGGGGCGGAGAGACCCAGTACTTC. The encoded protein is CASGSGPSGGGETQYF.

There are a few counts of this clonotype. The genes are TRBV6-1 and TRBJ2-4, with D possibly being TRBD1 (6 bases). The CDR3 totals 17 residues. Trimming removed 6 bases from V and 0 bases from J, with 18 bases in between. Germline values: CDR1 MNHNS, CDR2 SASEGT. CDR3 in DNA: TGTGCCAGCAGAGCCACAGGGATCCTGTCAGCCAAAAACATTCAGTACTTC. Translated: CASRATGILSAKNIQYF.

This chain links TRBV5-1 with TRBJ2-6; D is uncertain. With 4 bases removed from V and 0 bases from J, the gap between germline ends came to 8 bases. CDR1 is SGHRS and CDR2 is YFSETQ in the germline V gene. The CDR3 length is 15 residues. In DNA, the CDR3 is TGCGCCAGCAGCGGACGGAACTCTGGGGCCAACGTCCTGACTTTC. Translated, it gives CASSGRNSGANVLTF.

This clonotype has a count of ten or more. V and J are TRBV2 and TRBJ2-1; tentatively, D is TRBD1 or TRBD2 (6 bases each). Germline-derived CDR1 and CDR2 are SNHLY and FYNNEI. V was cut by 5 bases and J by 4 bases, with 15 bases left in between. The CDR3 is 15 residues long. Written as DNA, the CDR3 is TGTGCCAGCAGTCCGCCGAAGGGGGGTTACAATGAGCAGTTCTTC. Translated: CASSPPKGGYNEQFF.